This passage covers 20 T cell receptor beta chains from one sample sequenced in a study of T cell responses to AZD1222 COVID-19 vaccine. The table came from immunoSEQ multiplex PCR; TCRdb's copy has only in-frame clones and leaves some out. Of approximately 180,000 clones listed, around 90% are singletons. The sequencing here drew on peripheral blood, taken 28 days after the second dose of the MenACWY control vaccine. The receptor set was obtained from an adult who received the MenACWY meningococcal vaccine as a control.

The V call is TRBV7-9, the J call TRBJ1-1; no clear D gene. The CDR3 runs to 12 residues. CDR1 and CDR2 (germline): SEHNR, FQNEAQ (reference sequence). V lost 6 bases and J lost 1, with 6 bases in between. The CDR3 loop reads CASRPGNTEAFF. CDR3 nucleotides: TGTGCCAGCAGGCCGGGGAACACTGAAGCTTTCTTT.

The chain couples TRBV7-2 to TRBJ1-6; the match to TRBD1 covers 11 bases. The germline gives CDR1 SGHTA, CDR2 FQGNSA. The J segment lost 8 bases and the V segment lost 8 bases, leaving 8 bases of the junction unmatched. CDR3 size: 15 residues. CDR3 nucleotide sequence: TGTGCCAGCGTACCTACGGGACAGGGGGATTCACCCCTCCACTTT. Encoded protein: CASVPTGQGDSPLHF.

The V call is TRBV7-2, the J call TRBJ1-5; perhaps TRBD1 as D (6 bases). V was trimmed by 7 bases and J by 5 bases, leaving 15 bases between them. The CDR3 sequence is 14 residues long. CDR1 and CDR2 (germline): SGHTA, FQGNSA. The CDR3 region has the DNA TGTGCCAGCACCCCAGGGGCGAGGGATCAGCCCCAGCATTTT. Its protein is CASTPGARDQPQHF.

This clone was seen just once. This chain connects TRBV28 to TRBJ2-2, with D unclear. The CDR3 extends over 16 amino acids. V lost 2 bases and J 8 bases, leaving 18 bases between the germline ends. Germline V gene lookup returns CDR1 MDHEN and CDR2 SYDVKM. DNA for the CDR3: TGTGCCAGCAGTTTACCATCATTAGCCCAAGGAGGGGAGCTGTTTTTT. Translating it yields CASSLPSLAQGGELFF.

The chain recombines TRBV30 with TRBJ2-2, with 8 nucleotides matching TRBD1. The CDR3 runs 14 residues. Germline loops: CDR1 GTSNPN, CDR2 SVGIG (reference sequence). V lost 2 bases, J lost 5 bases, and 4 bases stayed unmatched. The CDR3, as DNA: TGTGCCTGGAGTCAGGGGGCGCGGACCGGGGAGCTGTTTTTT. Its protein product is CAWSQGARTGELFF. Supplemented by reference TRBV30 and TRBJ2-2, the full variable domain reads SQTIHQWPATLVQPVGSPLSLECTVEGTSNPNLYWYRQAAGRGLQLLFYSVGIGQISSEVPQNLSASRPQDRQFILSSKKLLLSDSGFYLCAWSQGARTGELFFGEGSRLTVL.

The chain is built from TRBV7-9 and TRBJ1-3, with 7 bases that match TRBD1. After removal of 7 bases from V and 2 bases from J, the junction contained 2 bases not matched to a gene. The V gene's germline CDR1 is SEHNR and CDR2 FQNEAQ (reference sequence). This CDR3 region has 13 residues. The CDR3 DNA is TGTGCCAGCACAGGGGGTACTGGAAACACCATATATTTT. The encoded protein is CASTGGTGNTIYF.

The genes are TRBV19 and TRBJ1-5, with D perhaps matching TRBD1 (5 bases). Germline loops: CDR1 LNHDA, CDR2 SQIVND (reference sequence). With 6 bases removed from V and 3 bases from J, the gap between germline ends came to 12 bases. The CDR3 sequence is 14 residues long. The chain's CDR3 is CASSPGLHNQPQHF. The CDR3 DNA reads TGTGCCAGTAGCCCGGGACTTCACAATCAGCCCCAGCATTTT.

This clone showed up just once. The chain carries TRBV27 and TRBJ1-1; 7 nucleotides match TRBD1. From germline, CDR1 is MNHEY and CDR2 SMNVEV (reference sequence). The CDR3 spans 13 residues. Germline trimming cut 4 bases from V and 8 bases from J; bases unmatched to any gene: 7. This CDR3 is CASSSNRGSEAFF. The CDR3 bases are TGTGCCAGCAGTTCCAACAGGGGATCCGAAGCTTTCTTT.

This clone showed up just once. The J gene is TRBJ1-2, the V gene TRBV7-9; possibly TRBD1 for D (6 bases). The CDR3 length is 14 residues. Between the trimmed V and J ends, which lost 1 base and 6 bases, there was a span of 12 bases. Germline CDR1 and CDR2: SEHNR and FQNEAQ (reference sequence). The CDR3 coding sequence is TGTGCCAGCAGCTTAGGTCACAGGGAGCATGGCTACACCTTC. Its protein product is CASSLGHREHGYTF.

V and J are TRBV28 and TRBJ1-4; D is unclear. V was cut by 8 bases and J by 0 bases, with 13 bases left in between. Looked up from germline, CDR1 is MDHEN and CDR2 is SYDVKM. The CDR3 length is 15 residues. In DNA, the CDR3 is TGTGCCAGCTCAGTCCGGCAGGCAACTAATGAAAAACTGTTTTTT. Protein sequence: CASSVRQATNEKLFF.

This clone was counted a single time. The chain has TRBV11-2 and TRBJ1-4; tentative D call: TRBD1 (6 bases). V dropped 0 bases and J dropped 8 bases, with 19 bases sitting between them. Germline V gene sequence: CDR1 SGHAT, CDR2 FQNNGV. The CDR3 loop spans 17 amino acids. CDR3 DNA: TGTGCCAGCAGCTTAGATCCTGAGCGGGGGGCGAGGGAAAAACTGTTTTTT. Translated: CASSLDPERGAREKLFF.

This chain uses TRBV28 with TRBJ2-4, with D possibly being TRBD1 (6 bases). This CDR3 is built from 16 residues. Germline values: CDR1 MDHEN, CDR2 SYDVKM. With 1 base removed from V and 1 base from J, the gap between germline ends came to 11 bases. CDR3 sequence (DNA): TGTGCCAGCAGTTTATACCCAGGGGAGGCCAAAAACATTCAGTACTTC. Its protein product is CASSLYPGEAKNIQYF.

The chain's CDR3 is CASSLVMGTQYF. The CDR3 region has the DNA TGTGCCAGCAGCTTAGTTATGGGGACCCAGTACTTC. The chain links TRBV7-2 to TRBJ2-5; D gene uncertain. This CDR3 spans 12 amino acids. Germline lookup yields CDR1 SGHTA and CDR2 FQGNSA. With 1 base removed from V and 7 bases from J, the gap between germline ends came to 7 bases.

J is TRBJ2-4 and V is TRBV30, with D maybe TRBD1 (6 bases). The germline V gene encodes CDR1 GTSNPN and CDR2 SVGIG (reference sequence). V gave up 2 bases and J gave up 3 bases, with 17 bases separating them. The CDR3 spans 16 residues. The CDR3 is CAWSRTAEGVKNIQYF. The CDR3 DNA sequence: TGTGCCTGGAGTCGGACAGCCGAAGGGGTCAAAAACATTCAGTACTTC.

This clone was seen just once. The V gene is TRBV6-5, the J gene TRBJ2-7; 9 bases line up with TRBD2. The germline gives CDR1 MNHEY, CDR2 SVGAGI. The CDR3 totals 14 residues. The ends lost 7 bases at V and 4 bases at J; junction bases unmatched: 8. Here the CDR3 reads CASTPSGGRYEQYF. Written as DNA, the CDR3 is TGTGCCAGCACGCCGAGCGGGGGGAGGTACGAGCAGTACTTC.

The rearrangement links TRBV4-3 to TRBJ2-7; D gene ambiguous. Trimming pared 0 bases from V and 0 bases from J, leaving 21 bases between. The CDR3 extends over 19 amino acids. The germline CDR1 and CDR2 sequences are LGHNA and YSLEER. Here the CDR3 DNA reads TGCGCCAGCAGCCAAGATTACGCGGCAGGATGGCTCTCCTCCTACGAGCAGTACTTC. It encodes CASSQDYAAGWLSSYEQYF.

The chain recombines TRBV28 with TRBJ1-3; D ambiguous. Germline-derived CDR1 and CDR2 are MDHEN and SYDVKM. V lost 1 base to trimming and J lost 4 bases, with 11 bases between them. The CDR3 consists of 15 residues. CDR3 amino acids: CASSLSMGTGNTIYF. As DNA, the CDR3 is TGTGCCAGCAGTTTATCTATGGGTACAGGAAACACCATATATTTT.

The rearrangement uses TRBV5-1 and TRBJ1-5, with D perhaps matching TRBD1 (6 bases). Trimming took off 0 bases at V and 6 bases at J, with 13 bases between the two ends. This CDR3 has 15 amino acids. Germline CDR1 reads SGHRS; CDR2 reads YFSETQ. CDR3 DNA: TGCGCCAGCAGCTTGGTGGGGGGCGAGAGTCAGCCCCAGCATTTT. It translates to CASSLVGGESQPQHF.

V and J are TRBV7-2 and TRBJ2-2; D possibly corresponds to TRBD2 (5 bases). Germline CDR1 reads SGHTA; CDR2 reads FQGNSA. V lost 1 base and J lost 8, with 8 bases in between. CDR3 length: 13 amino acids. The CDR3 region is CASSLVLAGELFF. CDR3 DNA: TGTGCCAGCAGCTTAGTCCTAGCTGGGGAGCTGTTTTTT. The variable domain in full, with the rest retrieved from reference TRBV7-2 and TRBJ2-2, is GAGVSQSPSNKVTEKGKDVELRCDPISGHTALYWYRQSLGQGLEFLIYFQGNSAPDKSGLPSDRFSAERTGGSVSTLTIQRTQQEDSAVYLCASSLVLAGELFFGEGSRLTVL.

The V call is TRBV19, the J call TRBJ1-5; D ambiguous. Per the germline V gene, CDR1 is LNHDA and CDR2 is SQIVND (reference sequence). The CDR3 has 14 residues. The V gene lost 7 bases and the J gene lost 3 bases, with 13 bases spanning the gap. Here the CDR3 reads CASTPGPLNQPQHF. The CDR3 bases are TGTGCCAGTACACCTGGACCGCTCAATCAGCCCCAGCATTTT. The full variable domain, in which reference TRBV19 and TRBJ1-5 provide the parts outside the CDR3, is DGGITQSPKYLFRKEGQNVTLSCEQNLNHDAMYWYRQDPGQGLRLIYYSQIVNDFQKGDIAEGYSVSREKKESFPLTVTSAQKNPTAFYLCASTPGPLNQPQHFGDGTRLSIL.